Listed below are T cell receptor beta chains from one sample, sequenced in a study of blood T cell repertoires in COVID-19. The protocol was immunoSEQ multiplex PCR, while the TCRdb copy is restricted to in-frame clones and leaves out a portion. This table has approximately 56,000 clones, roughly nine tenths appearing once. The source material was peripheral blood. These receptors were taken from a woman in her sixties with COVID-19, enrolled during active disease. CDR3s include the opening cysteine and the closing phenylalanine or tryptophan. D genes are given only for firm matches. Expanded clones get a size class; other rows say once, few or many, or leave the size out.

V gene	clone size	J gene	D gene	CDR3 DNA	CDR3 protein
TRBV13	.	TRBJ2-5	TRBD2	TGTGCCAGCAGCTTCTACCAGGGAGGGCAAGAGACCCAGTACTTC	CASSFYQGGQETQYF
TRBV27	.	TRBJ1-2	TRBD1	TGTGCCAGCAGTCCCGGGACAGGATATGGCTACACCTTC	CASSPGTGYGYTF
TRBV5-4	.	TRBJ1-2	.	TGTGCCAGCAGCTTGGGGCTGCGGGGTGGCTACACCTTC	CASSLGLRGGYTF
TRBV5-4	.	TRBJ1-4	.	TGTGCCAGCAGCCGGGGGAATGAAAAACTGTTTTTT	CASSRGNEKLFF
TRBV20-1	.	TRBJ1-1	.	TGCAGTGCTAGTGCAGGGAACACTGAAGCTTTCTTT	CSASAGNTEAFF
TRBV6-6	.	TRBJ2-5	TRBD1	TGTGCCAGCAGGACCGGGACAGGAGTAGAGACCCAGTACTTC	CASRTGTGVETQYF
TRBV6-2/TRBV6-3	.	TRBJ1-4	.	TGTGCCAGCAGTTCCTACAGAGCAACTAATGAAAAACTGTTTTTT	CASSSYRATNEKLFF
TRBV5-4	.	TRBJ2-1	.	TGTGCCAGCAGCTTAAGGGGAGGCAATGAGCAGTTCTTC	CASSLRGGNEQFF
TRBV4-2	.	TRBJ1-4	.	TGTGCCAGCAGCCAAACCCACAGTGCAACTAATGAAAAACTGTTTTTT	CASSQTHSATNEKLFF
TRBV7-9	.	TRBJ2-1	TRBD2	TGTGCCAGCAGCTTAGGGACTAGCCGGGCTGAGCAGTTCTTC	CASSLGTSRAEQFF
TRBV5-1	.	TRBJ2-1	.	TGCGCCAGCAGCCCCGCCAGCGGGTCCTCCTACAATGAGCAGTTCTTC	CASSPASGSSYNEQFF
TRBV29-1	.	TRBJ2-3	.	TGCAGCGTTGACCCTCTCGGCGGCGCCAGGGCAGATACGCAGTATTTT	CSVDPLGGARADTQYF
TRBV27	.	TRBJ1-5	.	TGTGCCAGCAGTTCCCTTGGGGCCAATCAGCCCCAGCATTTT	CASSSLGANQPQHF
TRBV6-5	.	TRBJ1-1	.	TGTGCCAGCATTCTACAGGTGATGTACACTGAAGCTTTCTTT	CASILQVMYTEAFF
TRBV21-1	.	TRBJ1-4	.	TGTGCCAGCAGCCCCGGGACAGGGACGCTTGAAAAACTGTTTTTT	CASSPGTGTLEKLFF
TRBV4-2	once	TRBJ2-7	TRBD2	TGTGCCAGCACCGAGGCGGGGGGGGAACCGGGACTAGCGGGCAGAACCTCCTACGAGCAGTACTTC	CASTEAGGEPGLAGRTSYEQYF
TRBV7-2	.	TRBJ1-2	TRBD1	TGTGCCACCGCTAATTGGGACAGGGGGATTTCCTATGGCTACACCTTC	CATANWDRGISYGYTF
TRBV3-1/TRBV3-2	.	TRBJ2-3	TRBD1	TGTGCCAGCAGCCAAGAAAGGGGGCAGGTGGGGGATACGCAGTATTTT	CASSQERGQVGDTQYF
TRBV6-5	.	TRBJ1-1	.	TGTGCCAGCAGTACTTTGGGGGCCACTGAAGCTTTCTTT	CASSTLGATEAFF
TRBV4-1	.	TRBJ2-7	TRBD1	TGCGCCAGCAGCCAAGATAGGGGACAGGGGGCCGAGCAGTACTTC	CASSQDRGQGAEQYF
TRBV7-2	once	TRBJ1-1	TRBD1	TGTGCCAGCAGTACCTCGACAGGGTACACTGAAGCTTTCTTT	CASSTSTGYTEAFF
TRBV28	.	TRBJ1-2	.	TGTGCCAGCAGCCGTAGCGGGTTAACGAACTATGGCTACACCTTC	CASSRSGLTNYGYTF
TRBV7-6	once	TRBJ1-5	.	TGTGCCAGCAGCTTGGTCGGGGGGGCAAATCAGCCCCAGCATTTT	CASSLVGGANQPQHF
TRBV7-9	.	TRBJ1-5	.	TGTGCCAGCAGCTTAGTTATTCGAGGCTACTATAGCAATCAGCCCCAGCATTTT	CASSLVIRGYYSNQPQHF
TRBV27	.	TRBJ2-2	.	TGTGCCAGCAGCCTAAACACCGGGGAGCTGTTTTTT	CASSLNTGELFF
TRBV25-1	.	TRBJ2-2	TRBD2	TGTGCCAGCAGTGAATATGAGACTAGCGGGAACACCGGGGAGCTGTTTTTT	CASSEYETSGNTGELFF
TRBV5-6	.	TRBJ2-7	TRBD1	TGTGCCAGCAGCACGGGACAGGGGGCTTACGAGCAGTACTTC	CASSTGQGAYEQYF
TRBV28	.	TRBJ2-7	.	TGTGCCAGCACCCCAATAGGCCTGGGGAGCGAGCAGTACTTC	CASTPIGLGSEQYF
TRBV7-9	.	TRBJ1-6	TRBD1	TGTGCCAGCAGCCACCCGGACAGGGGAAATTCACCCCTCCACTTT	CASSHPDRGNSPLHF
TRBV12-3/TRBV12-4	.	TRBJ2-7	.	TGTGCCAGCACCTTAGGTCCCGGGTACGAGCAGTACTTC	CASTLGPGYEQYF
TRBV28	.	TRBJ2-5	.	TGTGCCAGCAGTTTAGGGGGCGGGCAAGAGACCCAGTACTTC	CASSLGGGQETQYF
TRBV7-9	.	TRBJ2-3	.	TGTGCCAGCAGCTTAGTTTCTAGCGCAGATACGCAGTATTTT	CASSLVSSADTQYF
TRBV6-6	few	TRBJ2-7	.	TGTGCCAGCAGGGGCCTTACGGCACCCGCGTACGAGCAGTACTTC	CASRGLTAPAYEQYF
TRBV7-2	.	TRBJ2-1	TRBD2	TGTGCCAGCAGCCCTAGCTCCGGACTAGCGGGGGCAGGGGAGCAGTTCTTC	CASSPSSGLAGAGEQFF
TRBV6-4	.	TRBJ1-1	.	TGTGCCAGCAGTGTTAAAACTGAAGCTTTCTTT	CASSVKTEAFF
TRBV27	.	TRBJ2-7	TRBD1	TGTGCCAGCACCAGGACAGGTCTCCACGAGCAGTACTTC	CASTRTGLHEQYF
TRBV28	.	TRBJ1-2	.	TGTGCCAGCAGTTCGGTTTTGAAGTCCTATGGCTACACCTTC	CASSSVLKSYGYTF
TRBV2	.	TRBJ1-1	TRBD1	TGTGCCAGCAGTGAACTCGGGCAGGGGGTTCAAGCTTTCTTT	CASSELGQGVQAFF
TRBV6-4	.	TRBJ1-5	TRBD1	TGTGCCAGCAGTGACGCCTACAGGGGGCGGGAGAAAAAGCAGTATCAGCCCCAGCATTTT	CASSDAYRGREKKQYQPQHF
TRBV5-1	.	TRBJ1-1	TRBD1	TGCGCCAGCAGCGGGGGGACAGGGACCATGAACACTGAAGCTTTCTTT	CASSGGTGTMNTEAFF
TRBV5-1	.	TRBJ2-1	TRBD2	TGCGCCAGCAGCTACACTAGCGGGAAAAACAATGAGCAGTTCTTC	CASSYTSGKNNEQFF
TRBV18	once	TRBJ2-2	.	TGTGCCAGCTCACCCCCTAGCTGGGCCGGGGAGCTGTTTTTT	CASSPPSWAGELFF
TRBV10-3	.	TRBJ2-7	TRBD2	TGTGCCATCAGGCCCGGCGGGGAGGGTGGCGAGCAGTACTTC	CAIRPGGEGGEQYF
TRBV11-2	.	TRBJ1-2	TRBD1	TGTGCCAGCAGCCCCTTGACAGGGAACCTCTATGGCTACACCTTC	CASSPLTGNLYGYTF
TRBV7-2	few	TRBJ2-5	TRBD2	TGTGCCAGCAGCCCACTAGCGGGGGAAGGGACCCAGTACTTC	CASSPLAGEGTQYF
TRBV7-9	.	TRBJ1-3	.	TGTGCCAGCAGAGCGGGACATGAGGAAAACACCATATATTTT	CASRAGHEENTIYF
TRBV6-2/TRBV6-3	.	TRBJ1-1	.	TGTGCCAGCAGTTACTCGGGCTTCGGAGCTTTCTTT	CASSYSGFGAFF
TRBV5-1	once	TRBJ2-1	TRBD2	TGCGCCAGCAGCGGGACTAGCGGCTACAGCTCCTACAATGAGCAGTTCTTC	CASSGTSGYSSYNEQFF
TRBV7-2	.	TRBJ2-5	.	TGTGCCAGCAGCCTTCGGGAGAGGGAGACCCAGTACTTC	CASSLRERETQYF
TRBV13	.	TRBJ2-5	.	TGTGCCAGCAGCCGGCTGGGCGTCCAAGAGACCCAGTACTTC	CASSRLGVQETQYF
TRBV4-3	.	TRBJ1-1	.	TGCGCCAGCAGAATGGAGGGACCCATGAACACTGAAGCTTTCTTT	CASRMEGPMNTEAFF
TRBV6-2/TRBV6-3	once	TRBJ1-4	.	TGTGCCAGCACCCCAAGGACTCCCGGGGAAAAACTGTTTTTT	CASTPRTPGEKLFF
TRBV7-6	.	TRBJ2-1	TRBD2	TGTGCCAGCAGCTTAAATAGCGGGAATGAGCAGTTCTTC	CASSLNSGNEQFF
TRBV9	.	TRBJ2-5	.	TGTGCCAGCAGCGGGGCCGGGGACCAAGAGACCCAGTACTTC	CASSGAGDQETQYF
TRBV9	.	TRBJ2-6	TRBD1	TGTGCCAGCAGCCAAGGGACAGGTAATTCTGGGGCCAACGTCCTGACTTTC	CASSQGTGNSGANVLTF
TRBV19	.	TRBJ2-1	.	TGTGCCAGTAGTACTTTCGCCTACAATGAGCAGTTCTTC	CASSTFAYNEQFF
TRBV30	.	TRBJ1-1	.	TGTGCCTGGAGTGTGCCGGGGACTGAAGCTTTCTTT	CAWSVPGTEAFF
TRBV7-8	.	TRBJ1-6	TRBD1	TGTGCCAGCAGCTTAGACGGACAGGGGGCCTATAATTCACCCCTCCACTTT	CASSLDGQGAYNSPLHF